Sequencing of this T cell receptor (beta chain) was carried out in a study of vaccination and CD4 T cells after COVID-19. This CDR3 comprises 13 residues. CDR1 and CDR2 (germline): MNHNS, SASEGT. Trimming took 5 bases from V and 2 from J; bases not matched to a gene: 3. An Oncomine TCR Beta short-read assay was used to sequence the DNA from cultured CD4+ T cells. MiXCR, run by TCRdb on the PCR reads, gives a single entry per CDR3 protein. The data show fewer than 11,000 distinct CDR3 sequences, with about 27% seen just once and roughly 50% held by the top ten. Treatment: roughly ten-day PBMC culture with coronavirus spike peptide pools or control peptides (ViraFEST assay). This clonotype appeared a few times. The antigen is unknown.

The chain is built from TRBV6-1 and TRBJ2-7; 7 nucleotides match TRBD1. The sequence derives from a human donor who received a COVID-19 vaccine. Here the sequenced sample was CD4+ T cells from blood, cultured in vitro, taken before SARS-CoV-2 vaccination. The CDR3 reads CASSRGQTYEQYF. The CDR3 DNA follows: TGTGCCAGCAGTCGGGGACAGACCTACGAGCAGTACTTC.